These T cell receptor beta chains were read from a single sample in a study of T cell repertoires in cytomegalovirus infection. Each CDR3 protein is one row after TCRdb ran MiXCR on the reads. Of roughly 990,000 distinct CDR3 sequences listed, less than 40% are singletons. These receptors are not linked to any known antigen. The source was cultured CD8+ T cells from PBMCs, collected from culture after CMV antigen stimulation. The receptors shown here come from a human donor in good health (CMV status not recorded). Some clones in this sample may be carry-over from other donors' samples. Each CDR3 is given with its conserved first and last residue. The order of the fields is V gene, clone size, D gene, J gene, CDR3 DNA, CDR3 protein. D genes are given only for firm matches. The size of a clone is reported for some rows only, either as once, few or many, or as a class for expanded clones.

v_call: TRBV18; clone_size: .; d_call: .; j_call: TRBJ2-1; cdr3_nt: TGTGCCAGCTCACTAGATGGACAGAGCTCCTACAATGAGCAGTTCTTC; cdr3_aa: CASSLDGQSSYNEQFF
v_call: TRBV27; clone_size: .; d_call: .; j_call: TRBJ1-5; cdr3_nt: TGTGCCAGCAGTTTCTTGGATTCGAGTCAGCCCCAGCATTTT; cdr3_aa: CASSFLDSSQPQHF
v_call: TRBV11-2; clone_size: few; d_call: .; j_call: TRBJ2-7; cdr3_nt: TGTGCCAGCAGCTCCCCAGAAGATACAGGGTCGGGCTCCTACGAGCAGTACTTC; cdr3_aa: CASSSPEDTGSGSYEQYF
v_call: TRBV7-3; clone_size: few; d_call: .; j_call: TRBJ2-1; cdr3_nt: TGTGCCAGCAGCTTAACAGCTAAACTAAACAATGAGCAGTTCTTC; cdr3_aa: CASSLTAKLNNEQFF
v_call: TRBV7-9; clone_size: few; d_call: .; j_call: TRBJ1-3; cdr3_nt: TGTGCCAGCAGCTTAAGCGACTCTGGAAACACCATATATTTT; cdr3_aa: CASSLSDSGNTIYF
v_call: TRBV12-3/TRBV12-4; clone_size: few; d_call: .; j_call: TRBJ2-1; cdr3_nt: TGTGCCAGCAGGTCTGGATTCTCCTACAATGAGCAGTTCTTC; cdr3_aa: CASRSGFSYNEQFF
v_call: TRBV15; clone_size: few; d_call: .; j_call: TRBJ1-5; cdr3_nt: TGTGCCACCAGCAGAGCTACAGATGGTAGCAATCAGCCCCAGCATTTT; cdr3_aa: CATSRATDGSNQPQHF
v_call: TRBV12-3/TRBV12-4; clone_size: few; d_call: .; j_call: TRBJ1-1; cdr3_nt: TGTGCCAGCAGTTTAATGAGCTTGGGGATCACTGAAGCTTTCTTT; cdr3_aa: CASSLMSLGITEAFF
v_call: TRBV6-2/TRBV6-3; clone_size: many; d_call: .; j_call: TRBJ2-4; cdr3_nt: TGTGCCAGCAGTTACGGGGGGGCGGGAAACATTCAGTACTTC; cdr3_aa: CASSYGGAGNIQYF
v_call: TRBV28; clone_size: .; d_call: TRBD2; j_call: TRBJ2-1; cdr3_nt: TGTGCCAGCAATTTAGCGGGGGGGTGGTTTGAGCAGTTCTTC; cdr3_aa: CASNLAGGWFEQFF
v_call: TRBV12-3/TRBV12-4; clone_size: few; d_call: .; j_call: TRBJ2-1; cdr3_nt: TGTGCCAGCACCTTCACTGGACAGACCGGTGAGCAGTTCTTC; cdr3_aa: CASTFTGQTGEQFF
v_call: TRBV29-1; clone_size: .; d_call: TRBD2; j_call: TRBJ2-5; cdr3_nt: TGCAGCGTTGACGGTACTAGCGGGGAGACCCAGTACTTC; cdr3_aa: CSVDGTSGETQYF